What follows are 8 T cell receptor beta chains derived from one specimen sequenced in a study of Graves' ophthalmopathy and Graves' hyperthyroidism. As the template, RNA transcripts were used to amplify TCR beta CDR3 regions. Investigators did first-round RT-PCR with HTBI primers, then second-round multiplex PCR. Via MiXCR, TCRdb re-called the multiplex PCR reads, giving one row per CDR3 protein. The table lists around 670,000 distinct CDR3 sequences, 40% of them singletons. Source material: peripheral blood. These receptors all stem from an adult man with Graves' ophthalmopathy.

This clonotype has just a few counts. The CDR3 here is CASSQPDQPQHF. Written as DNA, the CDR3 is TGTGCCAGCAGCCAACCAGATCAGCCCCAGCATTTT. This chain links TRBV7-8 with TRBJ1-5, with no clear D. CDR3 length: 12 amino acids. The germline CDR1 and CDR2 sequences are SGHVS and FQNEAQ. Between the trimmed V and J ends, which lost 5 bases and 5 bases, there was a span of 7 bases. Variable domain in full (rest from reference TRBV7-8 and TRBJ1-5): GAGVSQSPRYKVAKRGQDVALRCDPISGHVSLFWYQQALGQGPEFLTYFQNEAQLDKSGLPSDRFFAERPEGSVSTLKIQRTQQEDSAVYLCASSQPDQPQHFGDGTRLSIL.

This chain joins TRBV12-3 or TRBV12-4 and TRBJ2-7; D is perhaps TRBD2 (6 bases). The CDR3 consists of 14 residues. The V gene lost 2 bases and the J gene lost 6 bases, with 14 bases spanning the gap. The CDR3, as DNA: TGTGCCAGCAGTTTACAGGAGGGCGGTCGCGAGCAGTACTTC. It specifies CASSLQEGGREQYF.

The DNA of the CDR3 is TGCGCCAGCAGCCAAGAATCTAGCGGGAGGTGGGAGCAGTACTTC. Translation gives CASSQESSGRWEQYF. The chain links TRBV4-3 to TRBJ2-7; 11 bases line up with TRBD2. Trimming removed 0 bases from V and 7 bases from J; junction bases left unmatched: 5. The V gene's germline CDR1 is LGHNA and CDR2 YSLEER. The CDR3 consists of 15 residues.

This clonotype has just a few counts. The rearrangement uses TRBV7-9 and TRBJ1-2, with 7 nucleotides matching TRBD1. Germline CDR1 and CDR2: SEHNR and FQNEAQ (reference sequence). This CDR3 is 13 amino acids long. Trimming at V came to 5 bases and at J to 3 bases, leaving 3 bases not matched to a gene. The CDR3 reads CASSPGQYYGYTF. CDR3 coding DNA: TGTGCCAGCAGCCCGGGACAGTACTATGGCTACACCTTC.

The rearrangement joins TRBV20-1 to TRBJ2-7; D gene ambiguous. The length of the CDR3 is 12 residues. V lost 0 bases, J lost 5 bases, and 8 bases lay in between. Germline assignment: CDR1 DFQATT and CDR2 SNEGSKA (reference sequence). The CDR3 loop reads CSARDSDHEQYF. CDR3 in DNA: TGCAGTGCTAGAGACTCGGACCACGAGCAGTACTTC.

This clonotype was seen a few times. This chain links TRBV4-3 with TRBJ1-5; 7 bases map to TRBD1. The CDR3 runs to 14 residues. Germline V lookup: CDR1 LGHNA, CDR2 YSLEER. V trimming: 4 bases; J trimming: 7 bases; junction bases outside the gene matches: 7. As DNA, the CDR3 is TGCGCCAGCAGCCTTCGACAGGGTCGACAGCCCCAGCATTTT. Protein product: CASSLRQGRQPQHF.

This clonotype was detected a few times. This chain uses TRBV6-1 with TRBJ2-1, with 10 bases that match TRBD2. The CDR3 covers 13 residues. The V segment lost 6 bases and the J segment 16 bases; nucleotides outside the gene matches: 12. The germline V gene has CDR1 MNHNS and CDR2 SASEGT. DNA of the CDR3: TGTGCCAGCAGGCCCCCCGGACTAGCGGAAAGTTTCTTC. Residues: CASRPPGLAESFF.

A remark on this clonotype: An end of the junction does not agree with germline; a read error may underlie this. This sequence joins TRBV10-3 and TRBJ1-2; D call uncertain. The CDR3 is 17 amino acids. Germline loops: CDR1 ENHRY, CDR2 SYGVKD. CDR3 DNA: TGTGCCAGCAGTGAAGCTTCAACAGCGGCCTCAAACTATGGCTACACCTTC. It encodes CASSEASTAASNYGYTF.